This T cell receptor (beta chain) was identified in a study of T cell repertoires in cytomegalovirus infection. Turning to the study itself: From public TCR beta signatures came an indication of both CMV infection and matching HLA type.

The V end was cut by 4 bases, the J end by 0 bases, with 7 bases between. The CDR3 spans 13 residues. Per the germline V gene, CDR1 is SGHTA and CDR2 is FQGNSA. This clonotype was recorded many times. Its specificity is unknown. TCRdb itself ran the reads through MiXCR, one entry per CDR3 protein. The repertoire includes hundreds of thousands of distinct CDR3 sequences, roughly 30% of them detected once, and 15% to 20% sits in the top ten. Study-wide points: Public TCR beta family frequency separated CMV-and-HLA carriers, including in an independent cohort. The study found HLA-C-restricted CMV-specific TCR beta clonotypes dominating the ex vivo response.

This receptor was obtained from a human donor in good health (CMV status not recorded). Some clones in this sample may be carry-over from other donors' samples. Source: cultured PBMCs, taken from culture after CMV antigen stimulation. J is TRBJ2-7 and V is TRBV7-2; D uncertain. The CDR3 DNA sequence: TGTGCCAGCAGCTCTTCTCCCTCCTACGAGCAGTACTTC. It is translated as CASSSSPSYEQYF.